This TCR beta chain was found in a study of regulatory and conventional T cells in RAG deficiency. Produced via immunoSEQ multiplex PCR; TCRdb's table is partial and in-frame only. Of under 20,000 clones listed, 87% are singletons. This clone was observed once. Its antigen remains unidentified. Blood CD4+ CD25-high CD127-low regulatory T cells supplied the genomic DNA template. Trimming removed 5 bases at V and 0 bases at J, with 11 bases between. The germline V gene encodes CDR1 SEHNR and CDR2 FQNEAQ (reference sequence). CDR3 size: 16 residues. Findings of the study overall: Omenn CD25-high CD127-low cells may be activated cells, not true Tregs. Treg unique TCR beta sequences were about 92-fold fewer in Omenn syndrome and CID/AS patients than controls. RAG-deficient patients showed markedly lower Shannon entropy and higher Simpson indices than control T-cell subsets.

This sample was also put to use in a study of regulatory T cells. That paper states: Primers: 52 TRBV forward and 13 TRBJ reverse. In patients, unique TRB V-J pairs were restricted and V/J usage skewed, especially in Tregs.

Sequences were obtained from Tregs sorted from blood. The gene calls are TRBV7-9 and TRBJ2-6; tentatively, D is TRBD1 (5 bases). The sequence was collected from a human donor in good health. CDR3 DNA sequence: TGTGCCAGCAGCATCTACAGGAGCTCTGGGGCCAACGTCCTGACTTTC. This encodes CASSIYRSSGANVLTF.